This note documents a single T cell receptor beta chain sequence. Libraries were prepared by immunoSEQ multiplex PCR; TCRdb keeps only in-frame clonotypes and omits some of them. The sample lists around 57,000 clones; around 94% were seen once. These data come from a study of technical replicates of blood from a handful of donors. The material sequenced was T cells isolated from PBMCs. This clonotype was sampled from a human donor in good health.

The CDR3 DNA sequence: TGTGCCAGCAAGGGGACAGACTCTGGAAACACCATATATTTT. It is translated as CASKGTDSGNTIYF. This chain links TRBV28 with TRBJ1-3, with 7 bases matching TRBD1. Germline assignment: CDR1 MDHEN and CDR2 SYDVKM. Trimming cost V 7 bases and J 0 bases; bases outside gene matches: 3. This CDR3 region has 14 residues.